This is a list of T cell receptor beta chains from one sample in a study of blood T cell repertoires in COVID-19. The repertoire was sequenced with immunoSEQ multiplex PCR; TCRdb's copy has only in-frame clones and lacks some. The sample lists about 180,000 clones, 86% occurring once. Specimen: peripheral blood. These receptors all come from a woman in her 30s with active or convalescent COVID-19. Both conserved end residues are part of each CDR3. The D gene is left open where the match is weak. Clone sizes are given selectively: once, few, many, or a class where the clone is expanded.

size	D	V	J	DNA	CDR3
.	TRBD1	TRBV18	TRBJ1-5	TGTGCCAGCGGGACAGGTCGCAATCAGCCCCAGCATTTT	CASGTGRNQPQHF
.	.	TRBV3-1/TRBV3-2	TRBJ1-5	TGTGCCAGCAGCCAGGCACATCAGCCCCAGCATTTT	CASSQAHQPQHF
.	.	TRBV10-2	TRBJ1-1	TGCGCCAGCAGTGAGTCGGTTCCAGACACTGAAGCTTTCTTT	CASSESVPDTEAFF
.	.	TRBV13	TRBJ2-7	TGTGCCAGCAGCTTAGGCCTAGCGTACTCCTACGAGCAGTACTTC	CASSLGLAYSYEQYF
few	.	TRBV19	TRBJ1-1	TGTGCCAGTAGTCCCTACAGGGATACTGAAGCTTTCTTT	CASSPYRDTEAFF
.	.	TRBV10-1	TRBJ2-5	TGCGCCAGCAGTGAGTCAGGGGCCCAAGAGACCCAGTACTTC	CASSESGAQETQYF
.	.	TRBV11-3	TRBJ1-1	TGTGCCAGCAGCTTAGCGGGGTTGGACACTGAAGCTTTCTTT	CASSLAGLDTEAFF
.	TRBD2	TRBV20-1	TRBJ2-3	TGCAGTGCTAGTCGGGCTAGCGGGAGAGGGACGCAGTATTTT	CSASRASGRGTQYF
.	.	TRBV15	TRBJ2-7	TGTGCCACCAGCGCCAGGTCACGCTACGAGCAGTACTTC	CATSARSRYEQYF
.	TRBD2	TRBV7-2	TRBJ2-7	TGTGCCAGCAGCGCAGGACCGACTAGCGGGAGAAACGAGCAGTACTTC	CASSAGPTSGRNEQYF
.	TRBD1	TRBV20-1	TRBJ1-1	TGCAGTGCTAGTCAGGGGGTCTGGACTGAAGCTTTCTTT	CSASQGVWTEAFF
.	.	TRBV7-2	TRBJ1-4	TGTGCCAGCAGCCCCCGAGGGCGGGTTGAAAAACTGTTTTTT	CASSPRGRVEKLFF
.	TRBD2	TRBV3-1/TRBV3-2	TRBJ2-5	TGTGCCAGCAGCCAAGGTAGACTAGCGGGAGTGGAGACCCAGTACTTC	CASSQGRLAGVETQYF
.	.	TRBV28	TRBJ2-7	TGTGCCAGCAGGGGTTCGCAGAGGGAGCAGTACTTC	CASRGSQREQYF
.	TRBD2	TRBV9	TRBJ2-5	TGTGCCAGCAGCAACCCGACTAGCGGGGGGCGGGAGACCCAGTACTTC	CASSNPTSGGRETQYF
.	.	TRBV4-1	TRBJ1-1	TGCGCCAGCAGCCAAGAAGGAGTCAGGGTCGACACTGAAGCTTTCTTT	CASSQEGVRVDTEAFF
few	TRBD1	TRBV20-1	TRBJ1-1	TGCAGTGCTACAGGGGGGACTGAAGCTTTCTTT	CSATGGTEAFF
.	.	TRBV18	TRBJ1-3	TGTGCCAGCTCGCCTACTGGGGGCAGTCGCTCTGGAAACACCATATATTTT	CASSPTGGSRSGNTIYF
.	TRBD1	TRBV10-2	TRBJ2-5	TGCGCCAGCAGTGGGGGGACAGGACAAGAGACCCAGTACTTC	CASSGGTGQETQYF
many	.	TRBV2	TRBJ1-1	TGTGCCAGCAGTGAATTGGAGCACACTGAAGCTTTCTTT	CASSELEHTEAFF
.	.	TRBV3-1/TRBV3-2	TRBJ1-2	TGTGCCAGCAGCCAGGCAGACAGAGCCTATGGCTACACCTTC	CASSQADRAYGYTF
.	.	TRBV19	TRBJ2-3	TGTGCCAGTAGTGATATGAGAGATACGCAGTATTTT	CASSDMRDTQYF
.	TRBD2	TRBV5-1	TRBJ2-5	TGCGCCAGCAGCTTGGTGAAGGGACTAGCGGATACACAAGAGACCCAGTACTTC	CASSLVKGLADTQETQYF
.	.	TRBV7-9	TRBJ1-2	TGTGCCAGCAGCATCCTACAGCAGTTCTATGGCTACACCTTC	CASSILQQFYGYTF
.	.	TRBV6-5	TRBJ2-3	TGTGCCAGCAGCCCCAGCGTTCTCACCACAGATACGCAGTATTTT	CASSPSVLTTDTQYF
.	.	TRBV6-1	TRBJ1-6	TGTGCCAGCAGTGAAGGGAGGGTGCGCTCCTATAATTCACCCCTCCACTTT	CASSEGRVRSYNSPLHF
.	TRBD2	TRBV9	TRBJ2-5	TGTGCCAGCAGCGGGGGACTAGCGGGAGTCCTTGAGACCCAGTACTTC	CASSGGLAGVLETQYF
.	TRBD1	TRBV30	TRBJ2-5	TGTGCCTGGCGAAGGGACAGGGGGCACCGGGTAGAGACCCAGTACTTC	CAWRRDRGHRVETQYF
.	.	TRBV6-6	TRBJ2-1	TGTGCCAGCAGTTACTGGTCAACGGGGTACAATGAGCAGTTCTTC	CASSYWSTGYNEQFF
once	TRBD1	TRBV3-1/TRBV3-2	TRBJ1-5	TGTGCCAGCAGCCAAGGGTTGGACAGGCAGCCCCAGCATTTT	CASSQGLDRQPQHF
once	TRBD1	TRBV28	TRBJ1-1	TGTGCCAGCAGTCCTGGGACAGGAAGGAACACTGAAGCTTTCTTT	CASSPGTGRNTEAFF
.	TRBD1	TRBV30	TRBJ1-2	TGTGCCTGGAGATGGACAGGGCTTGGCTACACCTTC	CAWRWTGLGYTF
.	TRBD2	TRBV19	TRBJ2-5	TGTGCCAGTAGTATTAGAGCGGGGAGAGAGACCCAGTACTTC	CASSIRAGRETQYF
.	TRBD2	TRBV7-9	TRBJ2-1	TGTGCCAGCAGACAATTAGCGGGAGGGTCCTACAATGAGCAGTTCTTC	CASRQLAGGSYNEQFF
.	TRBD1	TRBV11-3	TRBJ1-1	TGTGCCAGCAGCTCCCCCGGGCAGGGGGCAAAGAAAGCTTTCTTT	CASSSPGQGAKKAFF
.	TRBD2	TRBV10-1	TRBJ2-7	TGCGCCAGCAGCCTGTTTGGGGCTAGCGGGCAACTAACATTCTCCTACGAGCAGTACTTC	CASSLFGASGQLTFSYEQYF
.	.	TRBV6-6	TRBJ1-1	TGTGCCAGCAGTTACCGGGCCAGGGGCGATGAAGCTTTCTTT	CASSYRARGDEAFF
.	.	TRBV6-5	TRBJ1-3	TGTGCCAGCAGTTACGGAGGGAACTCTGGAAACACCATATATTTT	CASSYGGNSGNTIYF
once	TRBD1	TRBV6-6	TRBJ1-5	TGTGCCACCCAAACAGGGGGGAATAATCAGCCCCAGCATTTT	CATQTGGNNQPQHF
.	TRBD1	TRBV10-3	TRBJ1-2	TGTGCCATCAGTGAGGACCGGGACAGTTATGGCTACACCTTC	CAISEDRDSYGYTF
.	TRBD1	TRBV9	TRBJ1-1	TGTGCCAGCAGCCCATCGACAGGGAACCCTGAAGCTTTCTTT	CASSPSTGNPEAFF
.	.	TRBV5-1	TRBJ1-1	TGCGCCAGCAGCTTGGACAGCTATCAATCTGAAGCTTTCTTT	CASSLDSYQSEAFF
.	TRBD2	TRBV15	TRBJ2-7	TGTGCCACCAGCGTTGGGACTAGCGTAACTTACGAGCAGTACTTC	CATSVGTSVTYEQYF
.	TRBD1	TRBV2	TRBJ1-4	TGTGCCAGCAGCCGACAGGGGGCAAATGAAAAACTGTTTTTT	CASSRQGANEKLFF
.	.	TRBV3-1/TRBV3-2	TRBJ2-1	TGTGCCAGCAGTCGTGAAACTACAGGGTTCAATGAGCAGTTCTTC	CASSRETTGFNEQFF
.	TRBD2	TRBV11-2	TRBJ2-2	TGTGCCAGCATCCTTTCGGGAGGGCGTACCACCGGGGAGCTGTTTTTT	CASILSGGRTTGELFF
.	.	TRBV9	TRBJ2-5	TGTGCCAGCAGTAGCGGTTTCGGGGAGACCCAGTACTTC	CASSSGFGETQYF
.	TRBD1	TRBV11-2	TRBJ2-7	TGTGCCAGCAGCCAAGGACAGGTTTCCTACGAGCAGTACTTC	CASSQGQVSYEQYF